The text below deals with one T cell receptor (beta chain). Its antigen is as yet unknown. V dropped 0 bases and J dropped 5 bases, with 14 bases sitting between them. Germline lookup yields CDR1 SGDLS and CDR2 YYNGEE. The CDR3 has 15 residues. One entry per CDR3 protein results from TCRdb running MiXCR on the reads. This repertoire shows a few hundred thousand distinct CDR3 sequences, about a sixth found once; its top ten account for around 12%. This entry comes from a study of T cell repertoires in cytomegalovirus infection. On the study more broadly: A matching HLA type, together with CMV infection, was signaled by public TCR beta signatures. The study's findings and limits: What dominated the ex vivo response were HLA-C-restricted CMV-specific TCR beta clonotypes.

This TCR was recovered from a human donor in good health (CMV status not recorded). Some clones in this sample may be carry-over from other donors' samples. This chain joins TRBV9 and TRBJ2-5; TRBD1 might be the D (5 bases). Material for sequencing was PBMCs. Written as DNA, the CDR3 is TGTGCCAGCAGCGTAGGGGGCGTCGGTCAGGAGACCCAGTACTTC. Translated: CASSVGGVGQETQYF.